Detailed here is one T cell receptor (beta chain). Its target is unknown. This record comes from a study of cytomegalovirus exposure and HLA in healthy donors. The study, taken as a whole, reports: Associated with cytomegalovirus, according to the listing, were around 170 TCR beta chains. Reported results showed that the classifier diagnosed cytomegalovirus status with high specificity and sensitivity. Under 20,000 TCR beta sequences were associated with HLA alleles at 0.05 false discovery rate in a later analysis.

Participants comprised healthy donors of bone marrow. This PCR relied on a set of 60 Vbeta primers and 13 Jbeta primers. Only in-frame clones appear in the TCRdb table, and some are missing; sequencing was by immunoSEQ multiplex PCR. The table includes 30,000 to 40,000 clones, almost 70% detected once. CDR3 length: 15 residues. V lost 3 bases and J lost 4; bases outside the gene matches: 8. From germline, CDR1 is MDHEN and CDR2 SYDVKM. The receptor comes from a middle-aged man in good health and CMV-seronegative. The chain recombines TRBV28 with TRBJ1-2; the match to TRBD1 covers 7 bases. Sequenced: PBMCs. The CDR3 DNA follows: TGTGCCAGCAGTTTTCCGGGCAGGGGGACCTATGGCTACACCTTC. Protein sequence: CASSFPGRGTYGYTF.